This T cell receptor (beta chain) was documented in a study of blood T cell repertoires in COVID-19. The data were produced by immunoSEQ multiplex PCR, yet TCRdb's version contains in-frame clones alone and is incomplete. There are under 350,000 clones in the sample; 86% occur only once, and 3.5% to 4.5% lies in the top ten. The length of the CDR3 is 13 residues. Trimming took 8 bases from V and 5 from J; bases not matched to a gene: 8. Germline CDR1 reads MNHEY; CDR2 reads SVGAGI. Which cohort a participant joined came from the clinical history participants gave. The sample comprised PBMCs or T cells enriched from blood (not recorded which). The chain joins TRBV6-5 to TRBJ1-2; the match to TRBD1 covers 7 bases. The origin of this receptor is a man aged 30 to 45 who had recovered from COVID-19. CDR3 loop: CASSRDSLYGYTF. The CDR3 DNA follows: TGTGCCAGCTCCAGGGACAGCCTTTATGGCTACACCTTC.